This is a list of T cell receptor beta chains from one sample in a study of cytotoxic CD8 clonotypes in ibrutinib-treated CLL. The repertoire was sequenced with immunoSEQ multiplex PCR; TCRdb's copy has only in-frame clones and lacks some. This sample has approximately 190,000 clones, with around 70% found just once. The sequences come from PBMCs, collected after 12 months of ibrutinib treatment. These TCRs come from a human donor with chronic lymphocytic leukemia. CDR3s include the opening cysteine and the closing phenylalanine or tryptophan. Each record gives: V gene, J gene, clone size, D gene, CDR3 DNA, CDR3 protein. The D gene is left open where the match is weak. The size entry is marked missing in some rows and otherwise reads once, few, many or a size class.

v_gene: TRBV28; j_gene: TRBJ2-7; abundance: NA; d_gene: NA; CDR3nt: TGTGCCAGCAGTTTAGGAGGAGCGGCTTACGAGCAGTACTTC; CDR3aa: CASSLGGAAYEQYF
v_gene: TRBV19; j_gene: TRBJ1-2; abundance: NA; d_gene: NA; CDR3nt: TGTGCCAGTAGTAACTGGGGCGTGGGCTATGGCTACACCTTC; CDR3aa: CASSNWGVGYGYTF
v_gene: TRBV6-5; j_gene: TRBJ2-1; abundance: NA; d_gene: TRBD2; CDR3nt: TGTGCCAGCAGTTTAGCGGGGGTAGCGCCGAATGAGCAGTTCTTC; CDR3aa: CASSLAGVAPNEQFF
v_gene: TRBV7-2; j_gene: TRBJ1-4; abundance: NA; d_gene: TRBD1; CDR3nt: TGTGCCAGCAGCTCTATGGGGACAGTAAATGAAAAACTGTTTTTT; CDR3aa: CASSSMGTVNEKLFF
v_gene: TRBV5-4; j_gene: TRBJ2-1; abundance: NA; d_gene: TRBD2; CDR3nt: TGTGCCAGCAGCCCGGGACTAGCGGAAAACAATGAGCAGTTCTTC; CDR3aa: CASSPGLAENNEQFF
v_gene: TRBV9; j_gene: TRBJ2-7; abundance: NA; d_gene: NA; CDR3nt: TGTGCCAGCAGCGTAGTCCCGGGGTGCGAGCAGTACTTC; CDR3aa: CASSVVPGCEQYF
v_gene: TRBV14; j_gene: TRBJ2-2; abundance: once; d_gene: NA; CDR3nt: TGTGCCAGCAGCCATTTCGGGACTGTGAACACCGGGGAGCTGTTTTTT; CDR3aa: CASSHFGTVNTGELFF
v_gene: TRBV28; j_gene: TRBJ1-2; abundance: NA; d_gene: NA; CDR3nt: TGTGCCAGCAGTTTACCCGGTAGGGAGTGGAACTATGGCTACACCTTC; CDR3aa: CASSLPGREWNYGYTF
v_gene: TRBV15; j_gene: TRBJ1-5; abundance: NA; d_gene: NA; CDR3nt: TGTGCCACCAGCAGATACAGGAGTTCTGATCAGCCCCAGCATTTT; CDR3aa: CATSRYRSSDQPQHF
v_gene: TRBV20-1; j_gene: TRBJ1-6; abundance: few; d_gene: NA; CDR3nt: TGCAGTGCTAGTCCCGGTGCGGCCCACTTT; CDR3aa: CSASPGAAHF
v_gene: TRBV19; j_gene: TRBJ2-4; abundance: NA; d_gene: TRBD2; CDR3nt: TGTGCCAGTAGTAGGCTAGCGGGAGGGCACGGCAAAAACATTCAGTACTTC; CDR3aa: CASSRLAGGHGKNIQYF
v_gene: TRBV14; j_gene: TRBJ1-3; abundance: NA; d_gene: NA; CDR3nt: TGTGCCAGCAGCCAAAGTTCGATCCACACCATATATTTT; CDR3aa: CASSQSSIHTIYF
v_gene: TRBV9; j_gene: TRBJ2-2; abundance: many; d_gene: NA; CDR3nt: TGTGCCAGCAGCGGCGGATTGTCCGGGGAGCTGTTTTTT; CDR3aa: CASSGGLSGELFF
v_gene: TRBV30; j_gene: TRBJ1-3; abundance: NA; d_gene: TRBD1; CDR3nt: TGTGCCTGGACTAACCGGGACAGCAACTCTGGAAACACCATATATTTT; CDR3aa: CAWTNRDSNSGNTIYF
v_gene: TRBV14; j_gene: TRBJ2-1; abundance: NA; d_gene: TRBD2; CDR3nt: TGTGCCAGCAGCCCTTACCGCGGGAGCGTGAATGAGCAGTTCTTC; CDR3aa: CASSPYRGSVNEQFF
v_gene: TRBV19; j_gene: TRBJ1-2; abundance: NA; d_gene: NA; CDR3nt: TGTGCCAGTAGTATCGGGCGAAGTGGGAATGGCTACACCTTC; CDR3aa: CASSIGRSGNGYTF
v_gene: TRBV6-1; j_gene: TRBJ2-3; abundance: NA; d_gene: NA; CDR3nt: TGTGCCAGCAGTGAAGTCAGGGATACGCAGTATTTT; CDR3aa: CASSEVRDTQYF
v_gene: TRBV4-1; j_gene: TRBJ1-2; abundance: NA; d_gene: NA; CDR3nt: TGCGCCAGCAGCCCGCAGCAAGCACTCTATGGCTACACCTTC; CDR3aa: CASSPQQALYGYTF
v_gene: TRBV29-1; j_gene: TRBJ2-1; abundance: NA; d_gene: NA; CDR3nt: TGCAGCGTTGAAATAGTACAGGGACATGAGCAGTTCTTC; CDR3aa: CSVEIVQGHEQFF
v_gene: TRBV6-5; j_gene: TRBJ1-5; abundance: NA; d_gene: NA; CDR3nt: TGTGCCAGCAGTTCCGCGGGGAGCCAGAATCAGCCCCAGCATTTT; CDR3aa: CASSSAGSQNQPQHF
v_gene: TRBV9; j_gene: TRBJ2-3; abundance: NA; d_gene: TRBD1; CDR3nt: TGTGCCAGCAGCGCCCGACAGGGGGTCGGGGGGGATACGCAGTATTTT; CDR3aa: CASSARQGVGGDTQYF
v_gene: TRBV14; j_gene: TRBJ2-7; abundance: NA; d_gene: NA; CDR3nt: TGTGCCAGCAGCCGCGTCCTCGATTCCTACGAGCAGTACTTC; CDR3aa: CASSRVLDSYEQYF
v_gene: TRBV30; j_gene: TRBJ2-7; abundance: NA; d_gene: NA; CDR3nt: TGTGCCTGGAGTGTAAGGGCCGTCACCCACTTC; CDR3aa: CAWSVRAVTHF
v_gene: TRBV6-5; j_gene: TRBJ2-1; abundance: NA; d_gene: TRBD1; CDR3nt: TGTGCCAGCAGTGCCGGGACAGGGGACAATGAGCAGTTCTTC; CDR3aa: CASSAGTGDNEQFF
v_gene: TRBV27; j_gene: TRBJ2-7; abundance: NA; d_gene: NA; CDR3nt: TGTGCCAGGTCCGGGCCCAGCTACGAGCAGTACTTC; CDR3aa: CARSGPSYEQYF
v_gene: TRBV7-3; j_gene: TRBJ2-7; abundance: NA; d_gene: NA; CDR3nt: TGTGCCAGCAGCCCCGGTGGGACGGGGTCCTACGAGCAGTACTTC; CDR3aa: CASSPGGTGSYEQYF
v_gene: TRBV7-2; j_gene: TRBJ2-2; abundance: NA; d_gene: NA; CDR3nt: TGTGCCAGCAGCTTAGTGGGCGGCACCGGGGAGCTGTTTTTT; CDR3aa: CASSLVGGTGELFF
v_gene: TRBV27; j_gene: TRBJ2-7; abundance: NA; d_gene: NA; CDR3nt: TGTGCCAGCACCACCGGAGCGTCTCGGCAGTACTTC; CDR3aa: CASTTGASRQYF
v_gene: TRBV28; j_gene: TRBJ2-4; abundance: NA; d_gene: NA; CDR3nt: TGTGCCAGCAGGCCCGTCGGAGGCGGGCTGTATCGCAAAAACATTCAGTACTTC; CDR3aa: CASRPVGGGLYRKNIQYF
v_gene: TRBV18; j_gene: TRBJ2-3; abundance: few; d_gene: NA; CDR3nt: TGTGCCAGCTCACCCCCTTCGGATACGCAGTATTTT; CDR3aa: CASSPPSDTQYF
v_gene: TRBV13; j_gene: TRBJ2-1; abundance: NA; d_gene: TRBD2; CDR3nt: TGTGCCAGCAGCTTCCAGCGGGGTTACAATGAGCAGTTCTTC; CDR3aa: CASSFQRGYNEQFF
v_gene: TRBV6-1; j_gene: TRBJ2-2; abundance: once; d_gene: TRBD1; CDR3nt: TGTGCCAGCAGTGTTGAGGGACAGACCACCGGTAGGGAGCTGTTTTTT; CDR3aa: CASSVEGQTTGRELFF
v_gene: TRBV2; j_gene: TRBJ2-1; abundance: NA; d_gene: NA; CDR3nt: TGTGCCAGCAGTGATTCTTGGAGGAATGAGCAGTTCTTC; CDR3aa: CASSDSWRNEQFF
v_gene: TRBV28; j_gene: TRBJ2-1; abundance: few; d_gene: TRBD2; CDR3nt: TGTGCCAGCGGAAGGACTAGCTTGGCTGAGCAGTTCTTC; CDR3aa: CASGRTSLAEQFF
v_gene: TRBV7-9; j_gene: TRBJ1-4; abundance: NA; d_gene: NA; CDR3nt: TGTGCCAGCACGTCTGGGGGGCCGAGTGAAAAACTGTTTTTT; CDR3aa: CASTSGGPSEKLFF
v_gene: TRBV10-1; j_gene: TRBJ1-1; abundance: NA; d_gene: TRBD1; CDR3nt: TGCGCCAGCAGCAGTACCGGGACAGGGTGCGGCACTGAAGCTTTCTTT; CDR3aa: CASSSTGTGCGTEAFF
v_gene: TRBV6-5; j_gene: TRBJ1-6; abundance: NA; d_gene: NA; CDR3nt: TGTGCCAGCAGTTACCAAGACTCCTATAATTCACCCCTCCACTTT; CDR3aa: CASSYQDSYNSPLHF
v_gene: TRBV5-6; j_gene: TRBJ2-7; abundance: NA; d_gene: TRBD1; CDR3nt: TGTGCCAGCAGCCGGGACAGGAACCACGAGCAGTACTTC; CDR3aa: CASSRDRNHEQYF
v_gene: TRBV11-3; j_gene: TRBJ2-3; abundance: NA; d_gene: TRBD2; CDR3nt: TGTGCCAGCAGCTCTTCAGGTCTTGGAGCGGGAGGGTACACAGATACGCAGTATTTT; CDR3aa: CASSSSGLGAGGYTDTQYF
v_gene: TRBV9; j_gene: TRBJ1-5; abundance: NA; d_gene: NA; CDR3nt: TGTGCCAGCAGCGTAGAAGGGTTGAGCAATCAGCCCCAGCATTTT; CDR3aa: CASSVEGLSNQPQHF
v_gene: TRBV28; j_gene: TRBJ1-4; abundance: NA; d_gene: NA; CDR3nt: TGTGCCAGCAGTTTAGACCGCCTTGAAAAACTGTTTTTT; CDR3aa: CASSLDRLEKLFF
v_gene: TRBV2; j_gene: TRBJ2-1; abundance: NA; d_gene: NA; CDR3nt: TGTGCCAGCAGTGGTTCTGGGGTCAATGAGCAGTTCTTC; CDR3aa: CASSGSGVNEQFF
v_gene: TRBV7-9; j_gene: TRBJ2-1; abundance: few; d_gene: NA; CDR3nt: TGTGCCAGCAGCTTAGGACAGAGAGGGGACAATGAGCAGTTCTTC; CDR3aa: CASSLGQRGDNEQFF
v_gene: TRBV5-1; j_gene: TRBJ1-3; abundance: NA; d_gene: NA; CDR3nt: TGCGCCAGCAGCTCGTCGAGTCGCAGCTTCTCTGGAAACACCATATATTTT; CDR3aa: CASSSSSRSFSGNTIYF
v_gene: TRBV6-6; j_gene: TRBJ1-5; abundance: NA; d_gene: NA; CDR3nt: TGTGCCAGCAGTTACTCGTCGCAGGGGCAGAAACAGCCCCAGCATTTT; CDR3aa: CASSYSSQGQKQPQHF
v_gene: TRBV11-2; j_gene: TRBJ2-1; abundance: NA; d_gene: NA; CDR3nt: TGTGCCAGCAGCTTAGTTACCCTAGCGAGACCCAATGAGCAGTTCTTC; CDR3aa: CASSLVTLARPNEQFF
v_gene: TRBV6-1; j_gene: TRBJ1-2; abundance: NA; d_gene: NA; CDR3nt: TGTGCCAGCAGTTTACCACAGGGTTTCGGTAGCTTC; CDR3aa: CASSLPQGFGSF
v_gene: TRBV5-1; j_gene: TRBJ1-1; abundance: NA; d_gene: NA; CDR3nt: TGCGCCAGCATCCTAGGGGCTGAAGCTTTCTTT; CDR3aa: CASILGAEAFF
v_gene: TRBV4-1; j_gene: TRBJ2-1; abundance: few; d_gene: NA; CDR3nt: TGCGCCAGCAGCCAAGATCGAAACAATGAGCAGTTCTTC; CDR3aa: CASSQDRNNEQFF
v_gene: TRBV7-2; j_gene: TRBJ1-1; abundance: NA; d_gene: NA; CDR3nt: TGTGCCAGCAGCTTAGGCGGACGGGCTGAAGCTTTCTTT; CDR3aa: CASSLGGRAEAFF
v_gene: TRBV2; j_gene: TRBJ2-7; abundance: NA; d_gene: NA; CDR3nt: TGTGCCAGCAAACGAGACAGGGAGGCCTCCTACGAGCAGTACTTC; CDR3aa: CASKRDREASYEQYF
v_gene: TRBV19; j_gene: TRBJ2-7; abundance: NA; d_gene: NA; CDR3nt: TGTGCCAGTAAAGAAGGGGCTGTTAACGAGCAGTACTTC; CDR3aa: CASKEGAVNEQYF
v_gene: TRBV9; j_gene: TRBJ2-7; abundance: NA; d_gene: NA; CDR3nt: TGTGCCAGCAGCGTAGTTGAAAACTACGAGCAGTACTTC; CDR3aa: CASSVVENYEQYF
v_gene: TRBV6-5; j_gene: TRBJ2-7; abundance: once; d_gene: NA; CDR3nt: TGTGCCAGCAGGTTCCGGGACGGTACCGAGCAGTACTTC; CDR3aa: CASRFRDGTEQYF